The next 19 T cell receptor beta chains were all read from a single sample in a study of CD8 T cells in ankylosing spondylitis. TCRdb itself ran the 5' RACE reads through MiXCR, one entry per CDR3 protein. Of approximately 25,000 distinct CDR3 sequences listed, over 6.5% are singletons. Sequencing used blood. These receptors all come from a male donor with ankylosing spondylitis or in good health (not recorded which).

The chain combines TRBV5-1 with TRBJ2-7, with D possibly being TRBD1 (5 bases). Germline CDR1 SGHRS, CDR2 YFSETQ. The CDR3 loop spans 14 amino acids. V was shortened by 0 bases and J by 6 bases, with 13 bases between the two germline ends. The CDR3 loop is CASSLGYDSSEQYV. The CDR3 DNA sequence: TGCGCCAGCAGCTTGGGGTACGACAGTTCCGAGCAGTACGTC.

This chain connects TRBV28 to TRBJ2-1, with D perhaps being TRBD1 or TRBD2 (5 bases each). Germline values: CDR1 MDHEN, CDR2 SYDVKM. CDR3 length: 13 amino acids. Trimming took off 4 bases at V and 7 bases at J, with 11 bases between the two ends. In DNA, the CDR3 is TGTGCCAGCAGTTGGCAGGGACCGAATGAGCAGTTCTTC. This gives the protein CASSWQGPNEQFF.

This clonotype was detected ten times or more. This chain connects TRBV3-1 to TRBJ2-7; D is undetermined. This CDR3 spans 12 amino acids. The V gene's germline CDR1 is LGHDT and CDR2 YNNKEL (reference sequence). V was cut by 1 base and J by 6 bases, with 7 bases left in between. The CDR3 loop reads CASSQVGSEQYF. The CDR3 region has the DNA TGTGCCAGCAGCCAAGTGGGCAGCGAGCAGTACTTC.

The V gene is TRBV12-3 or TRBV12-4, the J gene TRBJ1-1, with TRBD1 identical over 10 bases. V trimming: 7 bases; J trimming: 6 bases; junction bases outside the gene matches: 5. This CDR3 is 13 amino acids long. This CDR3 is CASNRDRGAEAFF. CDR3 nucleotides: TGTGCCAGCAATAGGGACAGGGGAGCTGAAGCTTTCTTT.

The J gene is TRBJ2-1, the V gene TRBV29-1, with 7 bases identical to TRBD1. Losses at the gene ends were 6 bases for V and 7 bases for J; bases not matched to a gene: 9. The germline V gene has CDR1 SQVTM and CDR2 ANQGSEA. The CDR3 totals 13 residues. The CDR3 region is CSVIRLTGNEQFF. The DNA of the CDR3 is TGCAGCGTGATACGTCTGACAGGGAATGAGCAGTTCTTC.

This clonotype has only a few counts. V and J are TRBV4-2 and TRBJ2-2, with 8 positions matching TRBD2. The CDR3 contains 15 residues. Germline-derived CDR1 and CDR2 are LGHNA and YNFKEQ. V shed 3 bases and J 0 bases; nucleotides not matched to a gene: 0. CDR3 nucleotides: TGTGCCAGCAGCCAGGGACTAGCGAACACCGGGGAGCTGTTTTTT. This translates into CASSQGLANTGELFF.

This clonotype was counted at least ten times. The CDR3 loop reads CASSTLAGGTGELFF. Here the CDR3 DNA reads TGTGCCAGCAGCACTCTAGCGGGGGGGACCGGGGAGCTGTTTTTT. The chain uses TRBV7-2 and TRBJ2-2, with 12 bases that match TRBD2. Germline V gene data show CDR1 as SGHTA and CDR2 as FQGNSA. V was pared by 5 bases and J by 5 bases, with 3 bases of the junction left unmatched. The CDR3 has 15 residues.

This clonotype was counted only a few times. The chain uses TRBV12-3 or TRBV12-4 and TRBJ1-1; the D gene is possibly TRBD1 (5 bases). This CDR3 is built from 15 residues. The ends were cut back, 2 bases at V and 4 bases at J, with 14 bases in the middle. CDR3 sequence (DNA): TGTGCCAGCAGTTTACGGCAGGGAGGTGGCACTGAAGCTTTCTTT. Translated, it gives CASSLRQGGGTEAFF.

As regards this clonotype: Compared with germline, one end of the junction differs, possibly owing to a read error. This chain joins TRBV28 and TRBJ2-7; possibly TRBD2 for D (5 bases). The germline V gene encodes CDR1 MDHEN and CDR2 SYDVKM. The CDR3 sequence is 10 residues long. CDR3 DNA: TGTGCCAGCTCTGACTACGGGCAGTACTTC. Its protein product is CASSDYGQYF.

V usage is TRBV7-9 and J usage is TRBJ1-4; the match to TRBD1 covers 8 bases. The CDR3 covers 15 residues. The germline CDR1 and CDR2 sequences are SEHNR and FQNEAQ (reference sequence). J lost 8 bases, V lost 6 bases, and 11 bases had no gene match. Here the CDR3 DNA reads TGTGCCAGCAGACCAGGGGGCAGGGGGAGAGAAAAACTGTTTTTT. This gives the protein CASRPGGRGREKLFF. The variable domain in full, completed from reference TRBV7-9 and TRBJ1-4, reads DTGVSQNPRHKITKRGQNVTFRCDPISEHNRLYWYRQTLGQGPEFLTYFQNEAQLEKSRLLSDRFSAERPKGSFSTLEIQRTEQGDSAMYLCASRPGGRGREKLFFGSGTQLSVL.

This clonotype was observed a few times. The V gene is TRBV20-1, the J gene TRBJ2-2; 7 nucleotides agree with TRBD2. The germline gives CDR1 DFQATT, CDR2 SNEGSKA (reference sequence). The CDR3 is made up of 12 amino acids. With V trimmed by 4 bases and J by 8 bases, 4 bases remained unmatched. The CDR3 coding sequence is TGCAGTGCTAAGAAGGGACTAGGGGAGCTGTTTTTT. Translated: CSAKKGLGELFF.

This clonotype was counted between two and nine times. The chain is built from TRBV12-3 or TRBV12-4 and TRBJ2-7; the D gene is possibly TRBD2 (5 bases). V shed 5 bases and J shed 7 bases, with 12 bases lying between them. This CDR3 spans 12 amino acids. In DNA, the CDR3 is TGTGCCAGCAGTGCAGACGGAGGAGAGCAGTACGTC. Translation gives CASSADGGEQYV.

The chain recombines TRBV27 with TRBJ2-5; 8 bases map to TRBD2. CDR1 is MNHEY and CDR2 is SMNVEV in the germline V gene (reference sequence). The V segment lost 6 bases and the J segment 5 bases; nucleotides outside the gene matches: 5. The CDR3 runs to 13 residues. For the CDR3, the DNA is TGTGCCAGCAGCCATAGCGGGGCGGAGACCCAGTACTTC. It translates to CASSHSGAETQYF.

This clonotype was seen repeatedly, ten times or more. This sequence joins TRBV5-1 and TRBJ2-1, with TRBD2 matching 10 bases. The CDR3 covers 18 residues. Germline V gives CDR1 SGHRS, CDR2 YFSETQ. J was trimmed by 1 base and V by 0 bases; bases with no gene match: 7. DNA of the CDR3: TGCGCCAGCAGCTTGGTCCCGGTAGCGGGGGGATCCTACAATGAGCAGTTCTTC. The encoded protein is CASSLVPVAGGSYNEQFF.

This clonotype was seen many times. The chain employs TRBV7-8 and TRBJ1-1; D might be TRBD1 (5 bases). Germline assignment: CDR1 SGHVS and CDR2 FQNEAQ. The CDR3 extends over 15 amino acids. V lost 3 bases to trimming and J lost 4 bases, with 15 bases between them. CDR3 sequence (DNA): TGTGCCAGCAGCTTTTTTAGGGCCAGGGTCACTGAAGCTTTCTTT. Its protein product is CASSFFRARVTEAFF.

The chain uses TRBV6-5 and TRBJ2-1, with D maybe TRBD2 (5 bases). V shed 6 bases and J shed 6 bases, with 18 bases lying between them. The germline gives CDR1 MNHEY, CDR2 SVGAGI. The length of the CDR3 is 15 residues. CDR3 amino acids: CASSRSWEMTNEQFF. CDR3 DNA: TGTGCCAGCAGCCGTAGCTGGGAGATGACCAATGAGCAGTTCTTC.

In its sample, this clonotype was seen a few times. The V call is TRBV7-9, the J call TRBJ2-2; D may match TRBD1 or TRBD2 (5 bases each). V was clipped by 5 bases and J by 2 bases, with 12 bases between them. The CDR3 has 15 residues. Germline CDR1 is SEHNR and CDR2 is FQNEAQ (reference sequence). This CDR3 reads CASSTSRGNTGELFF. The CDR3, as DNA: TGTGCCAGCAGCACCTCGAGGGGTAACACCGGGGAGCTGTTTTTT.

The gene calls are TRBV7-2 and TRBJ1-1; D gene unclear. This CDR3 is 14 amino acids long. Germline V gene sequence: CDR1 SGHTA, CDR2 FQGNSA. V lost 1 base and J 2 bases, leaving 8 bases between the germline ends. In DNA, the CDR3 is TGTGCCAGCAGCTTAGGACCGAGAAACACTGAAGCTTTCTTT. Amino acids: CASSLGPRNTEAFF.

This sequence joins TRBV4-3 and TRBJ2-1, with D perhaps matching TRBD1 (5 bases). CDR3 length: 13 amino acids. V was pared by 3 bases and J by 9 bases, with 12 bases between. Germline values: CDR1 LGHNA, CDR2 YSLEER. The DNA of the CDR3 is TGCGCCAGCAGCCAGCATGGCGACAGTGAGCAGTTCTTC. It codes for CASSQHGDSEQFF.